This TCR beta chain originates from a study of T-cell memory formation after mild COVID-19. The germline V and J ends were trimmed by 0 bases and 7 bases, with 15 bases remaining between them. From germline, CDR1 is WNHNN and CDR2 SYGVQD (reference sequence). The CDR3 covers 15 residues. TCRdb recomputed calls from the 5' RACE reads with MiXCR, one row per CDR3 protein. The sample records more than 250,000 distinct CDR3 sequences, over 15% being singletons. Sequencing input: PBMCs or a T cell subset sorted from them (not recorded which). The V gene is TRBV10-1, the J gene TRBJ2-5, with unresolved D. The TCR was taken from a man aged 18-30 years who had mild COVID-19 (a few samples of this study predate the infection). Cell type and time point are not known. In DNA form, the CDR3 reads TGCGCCAGCAGTGAGTCAGCTTCTCCCCTGGGGACCCAGTACTTC. Translated: CASSESASPLGTQYF.